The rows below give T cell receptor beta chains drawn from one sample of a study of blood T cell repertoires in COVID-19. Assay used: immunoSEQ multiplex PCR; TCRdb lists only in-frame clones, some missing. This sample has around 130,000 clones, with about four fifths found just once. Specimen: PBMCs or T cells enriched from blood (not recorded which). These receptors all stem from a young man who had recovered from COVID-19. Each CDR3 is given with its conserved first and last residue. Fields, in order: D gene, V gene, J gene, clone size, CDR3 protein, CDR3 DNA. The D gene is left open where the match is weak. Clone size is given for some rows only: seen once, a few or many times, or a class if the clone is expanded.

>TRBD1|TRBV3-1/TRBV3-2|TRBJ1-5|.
CASSYGTGSQPQHF
TGTGCCAGCAGCTACGGGACAGGGAGTCAGCCCCAGCATTTT
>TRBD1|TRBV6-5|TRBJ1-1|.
CASSSGTGNTEAFF
TGTGCCAGCAGTTCGGGGACAGGGAACACTGAAGCTTTCTTT
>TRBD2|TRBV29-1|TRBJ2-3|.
CSVGASGGSDTQYF
TGCAGCGTTGGCGCTAGCGGGGGATCAGATACGCAGTATTTT
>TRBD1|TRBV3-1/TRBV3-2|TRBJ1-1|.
CASSHTTGGYMNTEAFF
TGTGCCAGCAGCCATACGACAGGGGGCTACATGAACACTGAAGCTTTCTTT
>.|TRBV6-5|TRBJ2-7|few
CASRRGPGDSYEQYF
TGTGCCAGCAGGAGGGGACCGGGGGACTCCTACGAGCAGTACTTC
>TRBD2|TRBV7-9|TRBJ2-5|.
CASSRGPSGTETQYF
TGTGCCAGCAGCCGGGGACCTAGCGGAACAGAGACCCAGTACTTC
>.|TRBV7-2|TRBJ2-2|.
CASSGAGNTGELFF
TGTGCCAGCAGCGGGGCTGGGAACACCGGGGAGCTGTTTTTT
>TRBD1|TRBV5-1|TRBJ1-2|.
CASSQTGVTYGYTF
TGCGCCAGCAGTCAAACAGGGGTTACCTATGGCTACACCTTC
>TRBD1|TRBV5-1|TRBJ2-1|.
CASYVGPGQGLDEQFF
TGCGCCAGCTACGTAGGCCCCGGACAGGGTCTCGATGAGCAGTTCTTC
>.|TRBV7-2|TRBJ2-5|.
CASSLTGLQQETQYF
TGTGCCAGCAGCCTCACAGGTCTCCAACAAGAGACCCAGTACTTC
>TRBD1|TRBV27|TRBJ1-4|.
CAAGGGATNEKLFF
TGTGCCGCAGGGGGTGGGGCAACTAATGAAAAACTGTTTTTT
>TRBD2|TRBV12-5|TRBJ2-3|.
CASGPSGGTDTQYF
TGTGCTAGTGGGCCTAGCGGGGGCACAGATACGCAGTATTTT
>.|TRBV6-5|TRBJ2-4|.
CASSTGGVKNIQYF
TGTGCCAGCAGTACCGGTGGAGTCAAAAACATTCAGTACTTC